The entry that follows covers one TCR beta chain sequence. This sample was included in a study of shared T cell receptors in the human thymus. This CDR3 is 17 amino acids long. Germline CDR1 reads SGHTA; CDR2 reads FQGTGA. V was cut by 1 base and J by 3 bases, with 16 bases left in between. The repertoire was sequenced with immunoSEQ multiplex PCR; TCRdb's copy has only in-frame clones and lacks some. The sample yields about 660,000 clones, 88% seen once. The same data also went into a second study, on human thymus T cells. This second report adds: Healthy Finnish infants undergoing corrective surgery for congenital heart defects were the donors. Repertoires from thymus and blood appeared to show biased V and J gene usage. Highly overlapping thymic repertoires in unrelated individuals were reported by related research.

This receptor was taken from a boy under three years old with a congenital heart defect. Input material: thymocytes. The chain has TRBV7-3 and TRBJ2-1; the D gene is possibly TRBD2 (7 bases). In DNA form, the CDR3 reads TGTGCCAGCAGCTTAATGGGGGGGGCAAAGCACTACAATGAGCAGTTCTTC. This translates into CASSLMGGAKHYNEQFF.